This TCR beta chain was identified in a study of patients with pleural tuberculosis (dated by TCRdb to between 2013 and 2015). The sequencer listed for this sample is Illumina Genome Analyzer IIx. Clones were called with MiXCR by TCRdb after fastp trimmed the public reads at Q25, and only in-frame beta chains were retained. Each CDR3 protein gets just one entry, which takes the most common genes and DNA from the rows behind it. This sample gives under 55,000 distinct CDR3 sequences in total; less than 8% of them show up just once. The leading ten clones occupy roughly 16% of the sample. The germline V gene encodes CDR1 SGHAT and CDR2 FQNNGV. The CDR3 covers 16 residues, taking in both the cysteine and the phenylalanine. CDR3 DNA only is kept here, 48 bases in frame from base 1. The trim is 0 bases for V and 7 bases for J, with a gap of 16 bases between the germline ends. This clonotype was found a few times. No cognate antigen has been identified for it. No much larger clone is present one base from it, and per-base qualities are unavailable.

This receptor was taken from a human donor with pleural tuberculosis. Recombination connected TRBV11-2 to TRBJ2-1; TRBD1 could be the D gene, as 6 bases match. The CDR3 amino acid sequence is: CASSLDGGHLLNEQFF. The DNA reads TGTGCCAGCAGCTTAGATGGGGGCCACCTACTAAATGAGCAGTTCTTC.